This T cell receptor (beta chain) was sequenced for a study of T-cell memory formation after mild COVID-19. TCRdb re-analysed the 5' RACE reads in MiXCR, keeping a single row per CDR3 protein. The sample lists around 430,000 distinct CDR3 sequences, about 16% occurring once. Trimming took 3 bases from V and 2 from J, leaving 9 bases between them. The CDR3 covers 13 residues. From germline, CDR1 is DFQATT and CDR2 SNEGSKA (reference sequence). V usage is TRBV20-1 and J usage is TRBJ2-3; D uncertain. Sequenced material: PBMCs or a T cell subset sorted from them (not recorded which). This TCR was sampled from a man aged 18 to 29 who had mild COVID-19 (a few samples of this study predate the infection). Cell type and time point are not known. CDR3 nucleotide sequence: TGCAGTGCTAGTGACGGCCACACAGATACGCAGTATTTT. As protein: CSASDGHTDTQYF.